This T cell receptor (beta chain) was profiled in a study of T cell responses to AZD1222 COVID-19 vaccine. Concerning this clone itself: The antigen is undetermined.

Regarding the study as a whole: Across the whole spike, CD4 TCRs peaked at regions 160-218 and 743-854. At study baseline, merely a handful of AZD1222 recipients were seropositive.

V was shortened by 4 bases and J by 7 bases, with 13 bases between the two germline ends. CDR3 size: 13 residues. CDR1 is LNHDA and CDR2 is SQIVND in the germline V gene (reference sequence). The method was immunoSEQ multiplex PCR; TCRdb's version includes in-frame clones alone and lacks a portion of them. The table lists under 130,000 clones, roughly 88% of them singletons. The source material was peripheral blood, sampled on day 0 of AZD1222 vaccination. This chain joins TRBV19 and TRBJ1-2; no clear D gene. This sequence originates from an adult in good health. The CDR3 is CASSNLVSGGYTF. The CDR3 DNA reads TGTGCCAGTAGTAATTTGGTTTCGGGTGGCTACACCTTC.